The next 17 T cell receptor beta chains were all read from a single sample in a study of Graves' ophthalmopathy and Graves' hyperthyroidism. The authors amplified TCR beta CDR3 regions from RNA transcripts. Second-round multiplex PCR came after first-round RT-PCR with HTBI primers. MiXCR was run by TCRdb on the multiplex PCR reads, yielding one entry per CDR3 protein. The data contain approximately 500,000 distinct CDR3 sequences, 14% of them seen just once; the ten biggest clones take up over 8%. The sequenced material came from blood. The receptors derive from a woman in her twenties or thirties with Graves' ophthalmopathy.

The chain carries TRBV7-8 and TRBJ1-5; D possibly corresponds to TRBD1 (6 bases). Germline CDR1 SGHVS, CDR2 FQNEAQ. Trimming removed 3 bases at V and 7 bases at J, with 10 bases between. This CDR3 region has 13 residues. As DNA, the CDR3 is TGTGCCAGCAGCTTGGACAGCGGACAGCCCCAGCATTTT. Translating it yields CASSLDSGQPQHF.

This clonotype has ten or more counts. The J gene is TRBJ1-1, the V gene TRBV2; a possible D gene is TRBD1 (5 bases). V shed 2 bases and J shed 3 bases, with 10 bases lying between them. Germline CDR1 is SNHLY and CDR2 is FYNNEI. This CDR3 spans 14 amino acids. The CDR3 nucleotides read TGTGCCAGCAGTGAACGGGGGGGGGACACTGAAGCTTTCTTT. It translates to CASSERGGDTEAFF.

This chain links TRBV6-1 with TRBJ1-1; possibly TRBD1 for D (6 bases). The germline V gene encodes CDR1 MNHNS and CDR2 SASEGT. CDR3 length equals 15 residues. Trimming left V 6 bases short and J 1 base short, with 15 bases between. CDR3 DNA: TGTGCCAGCAGCGACTTTAAGGGGGGGAACACTGAAGCTTTCTTT. As protein: CASSDFKGGNTEAFF.

As DNA, the CDR3 is TGTGCCAGCAGCCAAGATTTGTACACTCACACTGAAGCTTTCTTT. This encodes CASSQDLYTHTEAFF. V gene TRBV4-2 combines with J gene TRBJ1-1; no firm D call. The CDR3 extends over 15 amino acids. CDR1 and CDR2 (germline): LGHNA, YNFKEQ. Trimming removed 0 bases at V and 3 bases at J, with 11 bases between.

In its sample, this clonotype was seen many times. V is TRBV30 and J is TRBJ1-2, with 7 bases identical to TRBD1. J was trimmed by 6 bases and V by 5 bases; bases with no gene match: 3. The CDR3 is made up of 11 amino acids. Germline assignment: CDR1 GTSNPN and CDR2 SVGIG (reference sequence). DNA for the CDR3: TGTGCCTGGGGTACAGGGGATGGCTACACCTTC. Translating it yields CAWGTGDGYTF.

This clonotype was picked up many times. The chain links TRBV6-5 to TRBJ1-5; D is unclear. Trimming removed 5 bases from V and 1 base from J, with 21 bases in between. The CDR3 runs 18 residues. CDR1 and CDR2 (germline): MNHEY, SVGAGI. The CDR3 reads CASSPSSRFRGSNQPQHF. CDR3 in DNA: TGTGCCAGCAGTCCTAGTAGCAGATTCAGAGGGAGCAATCAGCCCCAGCATTTT.

In its sample, this clonotype was seen many times. The chain carries TRBV19 and TRBJ2-5; TRBD1 matches at 9 bases. Germline V gives CDR1 LNHDA, CDR2 SQIVND (reference sequence). Trimming removed 4 bases from V and 4 bases from J; junction bases left unmatched: 7. The CDR3 totals 15 residues. CDR3 loop: CASSNGGQGGETQYF. The CDR3 nucleotides read TGTGCCAGTAGTAACGGGGGACAGGGTGGAGAGACCCAGTACTTC.

The table lists this clonotype with many counts. This may arise from a read error, as a much more abundant clone is one base away. In nucleotides, the CDR3 is TGTGCCAGCGAGGAGAGCTCCTACGAGCAGTACTTC. The encoded protein is CASEESSYEQYF. The V call is TRBV6-1, the J call TRBJ2-7; unclear D gene. CDR1 and CDR2 (germline): MNHNS, SASEGT. Trimming left V 8 bases short and J 0 bases short, with 8 bases between. The CDR3 sequence is 12 residues long.

The CDR3 DNA is TGTGCCAGCAGTTACTCGACGGCAGGACCCCCTGAAGCTTTCTTT. Protein: CASSYSTAGPPEAFF. The genes are TRBV6-2 or TRBV6-3 and TRBJ1-1; no reliable D call. CDR3 length equals 15 residues. V was clipped by 0 bases and J by 6 bases, with 14 bases between them. Germline lookup yields CDR1 MNHEY and CDR2 SVGEGT.

This clonotype was observed a few times. The J gene is TRBJ2-2, the V gene TRBV5-1; D is ambiguous. The CDR3 sequence is 16 residues long. V dropped 0 bases and J dropped 2 bases, with 11 bases sitting between them. Germline assignment: CDR1 SGHRS and CDR2 YFSETQ. CDR3 bases: TGCGCCAGCAGCTTGGTGAGGCCGAGAAACACCGGGGAGCTGTTTTTT. It is translated as CASSLVRPRNTGELFF.

This clonotype occurred many times. The genes are TRBV2 and TRBJ2-7; D remains ambiguous. With 6 bases removed from V and 4 bases from J, the gap between germline ends came to 10 bases. The CDR3 runs to 12 residues. Germline V gene lookup returns CDR1 SNHLY and CDR2 FYNNEI. The DNA for the CDR3 is TGTGCCAGCAGCCTAAGTTGGTACGAGCAGTACTTC. It encodes CASSLSWYEQYF.

This clonotype showed up many times. The rearrangement links TRBV11-3 to TRBJ1-1; unclear D gene. V dropped 1 base and J dropped 0 bases, with 9 bases sitting between them. The germline V gene encodes CDR1 SGHNT and CDR2 YENEEA. The CDR3 covers 15 residues. The CDR3 region has the DNA TGTGCCAGCAGCTTAGGTGCGAATATGAACACTGAAGCTTTCTTT. Protein: CASSLGANMNTEAFF.

This clonotype was seen at least ten times. Here the CDR3 DNA reads TGTGCCAGTAACACTGAAGCTTTCTTT. As protein: CASNTEAFF. The gene calls are TRBV2 and TRBJ1-1; D is unresolved. Germline values: CDR1 SNHLY, CDR2 FYNNEI. Trimming took off 9 bases at V and 2 bases at J, with 1 base between the two ends. The CDR3 has 9 amino acids.

This clonotype was seen repeatedly, ten times or more. The chain couples TRBV10-2 to TRBJ1-1; D is ambiguous. V lost 7 bases to trimming and J lost 5 bases, with 11 bases between them. The CDR3 runs 12 residues. In germline, CDR1 is WSHSY, CDR2 SAAADI. The CDR3 DNA sequence: TGCGCCAGCAATGTCGGAGGGACTGAAGCTTTCTTT. As protein: CASNVGGTEAFF.

At least ten counts were recorded for this clonotype. CDR3 sequence (DNA): TGTGCCAGCAGCGTGACCGGGACAGGCCCTGCTGGCTACACCTTC. It specifies CASSVTGTGPAGYTF. This chain connects TRBV13 to TRBJ1-2; TRBD1 matches at 8 bases. V shed 5 bases, J shed 7 bases, and the junction held 12 bases outside the gene matches. Germline-derived CDR1 and CDR2 are PRHDT and FYEKMQ (reference sequence). This CDR3 region has 15 residues. Filled out from reference TRBV13 and TRBJ1-2, the complete variable domain reads AAGVIQSPRHLIKEKRETATLKCYPIPRHDTVYWYQQGPGQDPQFLISFYEKMQSDKGSIPDRFSAQQFSDYHSELNMSSLELGDSALYFCASSVTGTGPAGYTFGSGTRLTVV.

This clonotype came up many times. The J gene is TRBJ1-1, the V gene TRBV12-3 or TRBV12-4; TRBD1 agrees at 7 bases. The CDR3 runs 12 residues. V was pared by 7 bases and J by 11 bases, with 10 bases of the junction left unmatched. CDR3 in amino acids: CASTRQQGRAFF. The DNA for the CDR3 is TGTGCCAGCACCCGACAACAGGGGAGGGCTTTCTTT.

This clonotype occurred many times. The V and J genes are TRBV28 and TRBJ1-1; D unclear. CDR3 size: 14 residues. Trimming removed 2 bases at V and 2 bases at J, with 9 bases between. Germline V gene lookup returns CDR1 MDHEN and CDR2 SYDVKM. The CDR3 loop reads CASSLRSANTEAFF. As DNA, the CDR3 is TGTGCCAGCAGTTTAAGGTCGGCTAACACTGAAGCTTTCTTT.